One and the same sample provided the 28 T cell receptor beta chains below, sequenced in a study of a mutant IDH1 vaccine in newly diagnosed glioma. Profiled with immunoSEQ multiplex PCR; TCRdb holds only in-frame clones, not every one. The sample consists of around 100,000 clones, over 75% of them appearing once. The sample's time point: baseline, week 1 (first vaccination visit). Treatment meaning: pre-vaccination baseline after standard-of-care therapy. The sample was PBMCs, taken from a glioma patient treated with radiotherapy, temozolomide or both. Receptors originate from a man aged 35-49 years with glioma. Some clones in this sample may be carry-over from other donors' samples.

The CDR3 bases are TGTGCCAGCAGCGCCTCTGTGGGGAGAAATGAAGCTTTCTTT. Translated: CASSASVGRNEAFF. The chain has TRBV7-2 and TRBJ1-1; D uncertain. Germline V gene lookup returns CDR1 SGHTA and CDR2 FQGNSA. Trimming took 5 bases from V and 7 from J, leaving 17 bases between them. This CDR3 spans 14 amino acids.

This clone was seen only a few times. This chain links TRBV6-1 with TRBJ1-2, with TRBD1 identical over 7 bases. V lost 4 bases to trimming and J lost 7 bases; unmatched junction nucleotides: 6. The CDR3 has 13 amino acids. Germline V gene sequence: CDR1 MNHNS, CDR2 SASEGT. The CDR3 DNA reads TGTGCCAGCAGTGTCTCCAGGGGGAGTGGCTACACCTTC. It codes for CASSVSRGSGYTF.

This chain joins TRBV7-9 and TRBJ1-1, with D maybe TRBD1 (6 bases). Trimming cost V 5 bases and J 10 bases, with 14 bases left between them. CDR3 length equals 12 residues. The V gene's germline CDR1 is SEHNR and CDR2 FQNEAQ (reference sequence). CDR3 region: CASSGGAEGAFF. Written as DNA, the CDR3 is TGTGCCAGCAGCGGGGGGGCAGAGGGAGCTTTCTTT.

DNA of the CDR3: TGTGCCAGCAGCTCGCCGGGACTAGCGAAAAACACCGGGGAGCTGTTTTTT. Residues: CASSSPGLAKNTGELFF. The chain recombines TRBV7-8 with TRBJ2-2; 10 bases line up with TRBD2. Germline CDR1 reads SGHVS; CDR2 reads FQNEAQ. V lost 4 bases and J lost 2; bases outside the gene matches: 7. CDR3 length: 17 residues. Complete variable domain (other parts from reference TRBV7-8 and TRBJ2-2): GAGVSQSPRYKVAKRGQDVALRCDPISGHVSLFWYQQALGQGPEFLTYFQNEAQLDKSGLPSDRFFAERPEGSVSTLKIQRTQQEDSAVYLCASSSPGLAKNTGELFFGEGSRLTVL.

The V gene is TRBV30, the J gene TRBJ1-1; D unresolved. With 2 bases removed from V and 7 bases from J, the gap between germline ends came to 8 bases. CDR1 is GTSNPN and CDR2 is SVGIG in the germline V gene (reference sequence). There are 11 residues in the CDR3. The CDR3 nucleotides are TGTGCCTGGAGTCCCAGATATGAAGCTTTCTTT. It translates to CAWSPRYEAFF.

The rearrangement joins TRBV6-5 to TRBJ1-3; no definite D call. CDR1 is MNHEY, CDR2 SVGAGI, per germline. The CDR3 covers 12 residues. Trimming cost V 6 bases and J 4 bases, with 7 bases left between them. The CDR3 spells CASSTPGNTIYF. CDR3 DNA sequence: TGTGCCAGCAGCACTCCCGGAAACACCATATATTTT.

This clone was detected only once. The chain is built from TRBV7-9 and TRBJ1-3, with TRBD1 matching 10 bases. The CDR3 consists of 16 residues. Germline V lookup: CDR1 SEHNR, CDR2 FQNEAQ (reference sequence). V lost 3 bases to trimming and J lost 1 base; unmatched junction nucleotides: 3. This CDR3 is CASSFRTGGSGNTIYF. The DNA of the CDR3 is TGTGCCAGCAGCTTCCGGACAGGGGGTTCTGGAAACACCATATATTTT.

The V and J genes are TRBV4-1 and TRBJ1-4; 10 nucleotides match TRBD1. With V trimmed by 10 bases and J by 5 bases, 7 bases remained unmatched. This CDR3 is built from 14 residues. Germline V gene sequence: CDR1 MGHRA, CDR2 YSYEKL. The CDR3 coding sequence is TGCGCCACTGGAAGGACAGGGGGAAATGAAAAACTGTTTTTT. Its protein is CATGRTGGNEKLFF.

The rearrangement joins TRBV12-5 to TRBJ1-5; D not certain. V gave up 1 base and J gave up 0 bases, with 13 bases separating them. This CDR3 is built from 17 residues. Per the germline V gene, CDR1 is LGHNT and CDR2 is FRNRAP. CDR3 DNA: TGTGCTAGTGGTTTGGACCCCCGGAGTTATAGCAATCAGCCCCAGCATTTT. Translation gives CASGLDPRSYSNQPQHF.

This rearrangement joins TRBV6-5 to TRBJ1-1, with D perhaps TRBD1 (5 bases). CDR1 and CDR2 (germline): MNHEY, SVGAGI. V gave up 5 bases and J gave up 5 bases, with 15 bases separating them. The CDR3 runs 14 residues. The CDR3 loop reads CASSPTYWGTEAFF. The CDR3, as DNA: TGTGCCAGCAGTCCGACATACTGGGGGACTGAAGCTTTCTTT.

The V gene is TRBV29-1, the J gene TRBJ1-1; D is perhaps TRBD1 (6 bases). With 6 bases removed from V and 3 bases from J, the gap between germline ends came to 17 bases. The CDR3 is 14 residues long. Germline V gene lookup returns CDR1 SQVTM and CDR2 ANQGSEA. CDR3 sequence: CSVGAQGRDTEAFF. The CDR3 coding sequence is TGCAGCGTGGGGGCGCAGGGGCGGGACACTGAAGCTTTCTTT.

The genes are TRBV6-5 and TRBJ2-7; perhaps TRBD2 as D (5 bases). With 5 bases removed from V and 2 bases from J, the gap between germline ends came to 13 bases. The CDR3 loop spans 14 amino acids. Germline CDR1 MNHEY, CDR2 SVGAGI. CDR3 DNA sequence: TGTGCCAGCAGTCTAGGGAGAGGGCCCTACGAGCAGTACTTC. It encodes CASSLGRGPYEQYF.

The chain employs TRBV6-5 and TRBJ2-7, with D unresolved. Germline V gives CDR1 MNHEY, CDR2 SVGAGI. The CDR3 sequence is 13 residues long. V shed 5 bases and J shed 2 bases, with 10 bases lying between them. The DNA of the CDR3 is TGTGCCAGCAGTACCCAAGGACCCTACGAGCAGTACTTC. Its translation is CASSTQGPYEQYF.

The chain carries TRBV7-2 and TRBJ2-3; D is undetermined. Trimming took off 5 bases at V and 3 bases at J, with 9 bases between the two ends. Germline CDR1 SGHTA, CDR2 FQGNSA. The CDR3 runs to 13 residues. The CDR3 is CASSPPSTDTQYF. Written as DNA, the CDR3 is TGTGCCAGCAGCCCTCCTTCTACAGATACGCAGTATTTT.

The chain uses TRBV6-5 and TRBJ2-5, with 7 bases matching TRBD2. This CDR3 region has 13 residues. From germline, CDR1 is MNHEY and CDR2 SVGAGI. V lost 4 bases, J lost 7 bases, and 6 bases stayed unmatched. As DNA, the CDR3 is TGTGCCAGCAGTTCCCCGGGGGGTGGGACCCAGTACTTC. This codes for CASSSPGGGTQYF.

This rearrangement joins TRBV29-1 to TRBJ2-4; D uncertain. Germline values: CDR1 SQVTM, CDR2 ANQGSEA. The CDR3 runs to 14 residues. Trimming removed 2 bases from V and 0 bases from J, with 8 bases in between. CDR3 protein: CSVEFGSAKNIQYF. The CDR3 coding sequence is TGCAGCGTTGAATTCGGGTCAGCCAAAAACATTCAGTACTTC.

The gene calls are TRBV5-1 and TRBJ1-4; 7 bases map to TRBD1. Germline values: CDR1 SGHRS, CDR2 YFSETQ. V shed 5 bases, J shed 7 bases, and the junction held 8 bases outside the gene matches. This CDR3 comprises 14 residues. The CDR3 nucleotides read TGCGCCAGCAGGCGACAGGGTATTGCTGAAAAACTGTTTTTT. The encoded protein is CASRRQGIAEKLFF.

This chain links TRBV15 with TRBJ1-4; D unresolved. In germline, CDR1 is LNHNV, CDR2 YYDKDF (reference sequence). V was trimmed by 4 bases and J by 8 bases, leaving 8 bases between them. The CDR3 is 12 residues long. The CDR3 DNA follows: TGTGCCACCAGCACGGGTAGGGAAAAACTGTTTTTT. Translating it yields CATSTGREKLFF.

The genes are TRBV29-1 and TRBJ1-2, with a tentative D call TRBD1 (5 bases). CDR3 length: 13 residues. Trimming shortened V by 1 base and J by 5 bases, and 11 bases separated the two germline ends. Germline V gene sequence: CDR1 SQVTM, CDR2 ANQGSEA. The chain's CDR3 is CSVEAAGRYGYTF. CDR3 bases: TGCAGCGTTGAAGCGGCAGGGAGGTATGGCTACACCTTC.

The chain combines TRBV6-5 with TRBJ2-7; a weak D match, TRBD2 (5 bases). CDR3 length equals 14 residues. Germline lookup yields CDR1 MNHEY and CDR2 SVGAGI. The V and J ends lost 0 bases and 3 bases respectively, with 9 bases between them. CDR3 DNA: TGTGCCAGCAGTTACTCCCCGGGGTTCTACGAGCAGTACTTC. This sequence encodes CASSYSPGFYEQYF.

CDR3 in amino acids: CASSDGQWSSPLHF. CDR3 bases: TGTGCCAGCAGTGACGGACAGTGGAGCTCACCCCTCCACTTT. This rearrangement joins TRBV25-1 to TRBJ1-6, with D possibly matching TRBD1 (6 bases). V shed 3 bases and J shed 10 bases, with 13 bases lying between them. The CDR3 spans 14 residues. The germline gives CDR1 MGHDK, CDR2 SYGVNS.

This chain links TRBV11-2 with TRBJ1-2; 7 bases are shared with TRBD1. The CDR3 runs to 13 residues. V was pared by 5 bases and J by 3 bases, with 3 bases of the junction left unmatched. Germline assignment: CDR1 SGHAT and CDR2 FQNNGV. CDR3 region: CASSVGTDYGYTF. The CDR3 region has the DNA TGTGCCAGCAGCGTCGGGACAGACTATGGCTACACCTTC.

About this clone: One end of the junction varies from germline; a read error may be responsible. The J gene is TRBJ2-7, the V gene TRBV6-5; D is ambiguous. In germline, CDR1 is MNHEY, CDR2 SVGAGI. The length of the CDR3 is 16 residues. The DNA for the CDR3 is TGTGCCAGCAGTTACTCGATCGTTGGGGTCTCCGACGAGCAGTACTTC. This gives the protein CASSYSIVGVSDEQYF.

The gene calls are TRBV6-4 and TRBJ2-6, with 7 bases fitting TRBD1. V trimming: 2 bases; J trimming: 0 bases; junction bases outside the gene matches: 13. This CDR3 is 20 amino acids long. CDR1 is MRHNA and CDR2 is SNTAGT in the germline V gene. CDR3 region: CASSDILTGTVPSGANVLTF. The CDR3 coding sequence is TGTGCCAGCAGTGACATCCTCACGGGGACAGTGCCCTCTGGGGCCAACGTCCTGACTTTC.

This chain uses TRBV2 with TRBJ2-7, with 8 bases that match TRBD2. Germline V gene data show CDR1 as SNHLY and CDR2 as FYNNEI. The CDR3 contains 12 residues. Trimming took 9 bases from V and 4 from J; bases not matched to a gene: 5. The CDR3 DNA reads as TGTGCCAGTCGGGGGGGCCCGTACGAGCAGTACTTC. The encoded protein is CASRGGPYEQYF.

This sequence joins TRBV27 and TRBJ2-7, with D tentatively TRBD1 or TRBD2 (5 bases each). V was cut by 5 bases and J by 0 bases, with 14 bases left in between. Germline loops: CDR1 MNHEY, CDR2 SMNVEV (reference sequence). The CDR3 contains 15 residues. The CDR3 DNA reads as TGTGCCAGCAGTCAGCCCGGGACGGCCTCCTACGAGCAGTACTTC. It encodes CASSQPGTASYEQYF.

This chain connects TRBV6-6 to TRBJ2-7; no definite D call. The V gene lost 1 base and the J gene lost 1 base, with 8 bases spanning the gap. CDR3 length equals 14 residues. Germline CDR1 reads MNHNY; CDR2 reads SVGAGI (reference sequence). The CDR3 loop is CASSYYGESYEQYF. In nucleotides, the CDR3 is TGTGCCAGCAGTTACTATGGAGAGTCCTACGAGCAGTACTTC.

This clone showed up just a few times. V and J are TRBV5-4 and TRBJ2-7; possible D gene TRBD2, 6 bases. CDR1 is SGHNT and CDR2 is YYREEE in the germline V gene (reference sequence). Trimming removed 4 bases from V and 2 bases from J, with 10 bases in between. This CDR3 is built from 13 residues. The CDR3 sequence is CASSGWGAYEQYF. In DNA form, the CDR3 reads TGTGCCAGCAGCGGATGGGGGGCCTACGAGCAGTACTTC. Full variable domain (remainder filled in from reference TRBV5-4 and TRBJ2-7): ETGVTQSPTHLIKTRGQQVTLRCSSQSGHNTVSWYQQALGQGPQFIFQYYREEENGRGNFPPRFSGLQFPNYSSELNVNALELDDSALYLCASSGWGAYEQYFGPGTRLTVT.